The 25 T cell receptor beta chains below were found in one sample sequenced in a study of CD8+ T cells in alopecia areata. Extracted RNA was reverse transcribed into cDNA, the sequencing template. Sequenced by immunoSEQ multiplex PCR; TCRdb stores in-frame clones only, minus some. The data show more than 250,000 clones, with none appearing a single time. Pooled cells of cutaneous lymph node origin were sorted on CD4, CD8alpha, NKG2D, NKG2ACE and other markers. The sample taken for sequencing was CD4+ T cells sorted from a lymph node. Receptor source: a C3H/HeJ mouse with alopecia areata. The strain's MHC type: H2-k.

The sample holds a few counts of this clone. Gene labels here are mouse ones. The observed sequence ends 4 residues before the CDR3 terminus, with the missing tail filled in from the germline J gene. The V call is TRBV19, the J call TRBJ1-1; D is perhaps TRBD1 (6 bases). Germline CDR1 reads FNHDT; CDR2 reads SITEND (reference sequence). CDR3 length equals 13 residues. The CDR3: CASSIPDRKEVFF. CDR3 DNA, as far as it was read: TGTGCCAGCAGTATCCCTGACAGGAAA.

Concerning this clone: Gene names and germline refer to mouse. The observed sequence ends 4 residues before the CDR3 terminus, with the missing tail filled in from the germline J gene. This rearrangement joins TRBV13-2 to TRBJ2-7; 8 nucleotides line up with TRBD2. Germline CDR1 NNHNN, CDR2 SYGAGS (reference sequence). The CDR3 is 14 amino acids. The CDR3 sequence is CASGVGTGRDEQYF. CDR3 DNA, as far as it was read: TGTGCCAGCGGGGTTGGGACTGGTAGGGAT.

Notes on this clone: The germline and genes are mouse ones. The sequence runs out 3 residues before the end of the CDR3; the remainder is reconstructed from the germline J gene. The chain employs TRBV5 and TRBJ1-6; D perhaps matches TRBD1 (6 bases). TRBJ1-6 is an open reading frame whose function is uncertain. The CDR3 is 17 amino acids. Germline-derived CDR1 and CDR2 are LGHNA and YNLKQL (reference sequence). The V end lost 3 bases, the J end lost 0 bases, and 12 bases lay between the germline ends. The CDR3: CASSHITGSSYNSPLYF. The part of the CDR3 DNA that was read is TGTGCCAGCAGCCACATCACAGGGAGTTCCTATAATTCGCCC.

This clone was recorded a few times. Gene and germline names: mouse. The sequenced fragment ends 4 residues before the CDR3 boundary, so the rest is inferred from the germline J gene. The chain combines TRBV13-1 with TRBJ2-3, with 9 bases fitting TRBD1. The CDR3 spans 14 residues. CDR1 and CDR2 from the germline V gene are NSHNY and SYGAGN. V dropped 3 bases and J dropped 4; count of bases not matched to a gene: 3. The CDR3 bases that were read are TGTGCCAGCAGTGGGGGACAGGGCCCAGAA. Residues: CASSGGQGPE. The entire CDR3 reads CASSGGQGPETLYF.

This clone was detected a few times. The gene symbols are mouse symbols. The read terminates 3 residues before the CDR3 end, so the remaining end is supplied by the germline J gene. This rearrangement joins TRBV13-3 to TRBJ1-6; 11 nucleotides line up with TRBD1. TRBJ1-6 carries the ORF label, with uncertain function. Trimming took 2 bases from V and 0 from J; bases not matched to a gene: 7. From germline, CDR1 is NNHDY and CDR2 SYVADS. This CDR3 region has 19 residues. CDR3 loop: CASSEGPGQGVSYNSPLYF. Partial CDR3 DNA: TGTGCCAGCAGTGAAGGCCCGGGACAGGGGGTTTCCTATAATTCGCCC.

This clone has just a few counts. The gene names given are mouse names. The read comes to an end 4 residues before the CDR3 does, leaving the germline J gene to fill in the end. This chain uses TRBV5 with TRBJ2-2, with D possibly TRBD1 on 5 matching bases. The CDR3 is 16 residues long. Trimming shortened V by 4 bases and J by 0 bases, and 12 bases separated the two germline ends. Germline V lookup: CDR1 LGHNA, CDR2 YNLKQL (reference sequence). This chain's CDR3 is CASSPPDIANTGQLYF. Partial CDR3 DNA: TGTGCCAGCAGCCCTCCGGACATTGCAAACACCGGG.

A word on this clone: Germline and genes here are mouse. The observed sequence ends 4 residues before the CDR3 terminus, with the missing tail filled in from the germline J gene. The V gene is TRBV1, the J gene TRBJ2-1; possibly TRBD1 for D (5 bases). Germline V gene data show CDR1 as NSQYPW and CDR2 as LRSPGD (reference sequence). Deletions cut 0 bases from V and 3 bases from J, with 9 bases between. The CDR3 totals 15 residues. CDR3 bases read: TGCACCTGCAGTGCAGACAGGGCTTCCTATGCT. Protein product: CTCSADRASYA. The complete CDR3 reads CTCSADRASYAEQFF.

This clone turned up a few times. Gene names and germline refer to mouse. This chain's CDR3 is CASSDSHGDTQYF. The sequenced part of the CDR3 DNA is TGTGCCAGCAGCGACAGCCATGGGGAC. This rearrangement joins TRBV13-1 to TRBJ2-5; the D gene is possibly TRBD1 (5 bases). Read data end 4 residues before the CDR3 end; the end is taken from the germline J gene. There are 13 residues in the CDR3. Germline V gene data show CDR1 as NSHNY and CDR2 as SYGAGN.

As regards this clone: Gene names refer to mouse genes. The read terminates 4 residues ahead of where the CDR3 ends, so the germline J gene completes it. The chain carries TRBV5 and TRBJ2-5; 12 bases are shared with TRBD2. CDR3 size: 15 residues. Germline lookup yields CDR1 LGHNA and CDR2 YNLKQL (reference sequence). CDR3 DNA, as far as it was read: TGTGCCAGCAGCCAACGACTGGGGGGGCATGAC. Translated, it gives CASSQRLGGHD. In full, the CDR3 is CASSQRLGGHDTQYF.

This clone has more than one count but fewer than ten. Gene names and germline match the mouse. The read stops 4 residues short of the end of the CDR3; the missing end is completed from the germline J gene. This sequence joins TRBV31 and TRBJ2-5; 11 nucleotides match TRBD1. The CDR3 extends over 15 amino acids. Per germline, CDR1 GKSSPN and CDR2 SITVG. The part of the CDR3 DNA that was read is TGTGCCTGGAGCCTGGGACAGGGGGTAAAGGAC. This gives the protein CAWSLGQGVKD. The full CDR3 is CAWSLGQGVKDTQYF.

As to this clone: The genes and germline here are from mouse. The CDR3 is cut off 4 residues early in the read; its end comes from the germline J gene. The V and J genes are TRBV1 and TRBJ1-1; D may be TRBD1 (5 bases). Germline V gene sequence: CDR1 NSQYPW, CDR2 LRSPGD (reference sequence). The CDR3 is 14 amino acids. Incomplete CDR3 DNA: TGCACCTGCAGTGCGCGCCCCGGGGGGGGA. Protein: CTCSARPGGG. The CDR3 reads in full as CTCSARPGGGEVFF.

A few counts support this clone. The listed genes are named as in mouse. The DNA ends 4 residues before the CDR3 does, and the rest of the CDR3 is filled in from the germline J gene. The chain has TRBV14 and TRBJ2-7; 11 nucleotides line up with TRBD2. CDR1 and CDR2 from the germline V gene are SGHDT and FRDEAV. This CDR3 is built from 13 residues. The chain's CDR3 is CASRRDWGYEQYF. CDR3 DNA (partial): TGTGCCAGCAGGCGGGACTGGGGGTAT. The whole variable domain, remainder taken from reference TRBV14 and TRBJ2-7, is EAGVTQSPRYAVLQEGQAVSFWCDPISGHDTLYWYQQPRDQGPQLLVYFRDEAVIDNSQLPSDRFSAVRPKGTNSTLKIQSAKQGDTATYLCASRRDWGYEQYFGPGTRLTVL.

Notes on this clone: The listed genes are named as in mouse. CDR3 loop: CASTTGGADSDYTF. The sequenced CDR3 bases are TGTGCCAGCACTACAGGGGGCGCTGACTCC. This sequence joins TRBV15 and TRBJ1-2; 9 bases fit TRBD1. The read gets to within 4 residues of the CDR3 end, and the germline J gene fills in the rest. This CDR3 is built from 14 residues. Germline V gene lookup returns CDR1 SGHND and CDR2 FRSKSL. The ends lost 7 bases at V and 3 bases at J; junction bases unmatched: 6.

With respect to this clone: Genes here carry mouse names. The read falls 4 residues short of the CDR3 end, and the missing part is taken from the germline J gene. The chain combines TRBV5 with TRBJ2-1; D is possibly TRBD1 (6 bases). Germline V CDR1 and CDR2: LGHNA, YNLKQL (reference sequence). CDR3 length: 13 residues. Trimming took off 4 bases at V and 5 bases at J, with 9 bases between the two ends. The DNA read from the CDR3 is TGTGCCAGCAGCCTCGGACAGAATGCT. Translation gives CASSLGQNA. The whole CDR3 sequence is CASSLGQNAEQFF.

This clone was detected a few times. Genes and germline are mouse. The DNA read from the CDR3 is TGTGCTAGCAGTAGCAATGGGGGGTGGGAC. Protein: CASSSNGGWD. The entire CDR3 protein is CASSSNGGWDTQYF. The chain has TRBV17 and TRBJ2-5, with TRBD2 matching 7 bases. The CDR3 goes on 4 residues after the read ends, and that part is filled in from the germline J gene. Germline CDR1 is MNHDT and CDR2 is YYDKIL. The CDR3 runs 14 residues.

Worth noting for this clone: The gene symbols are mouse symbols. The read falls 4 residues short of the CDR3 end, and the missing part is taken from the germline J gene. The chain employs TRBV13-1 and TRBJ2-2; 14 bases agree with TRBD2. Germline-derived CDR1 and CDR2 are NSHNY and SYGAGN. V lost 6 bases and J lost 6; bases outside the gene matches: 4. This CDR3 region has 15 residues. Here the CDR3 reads CASKGTGGAPGQLYF. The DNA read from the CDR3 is TGTGCCAGCAAGGGGACTGGGGGGGCGCCCGGG.

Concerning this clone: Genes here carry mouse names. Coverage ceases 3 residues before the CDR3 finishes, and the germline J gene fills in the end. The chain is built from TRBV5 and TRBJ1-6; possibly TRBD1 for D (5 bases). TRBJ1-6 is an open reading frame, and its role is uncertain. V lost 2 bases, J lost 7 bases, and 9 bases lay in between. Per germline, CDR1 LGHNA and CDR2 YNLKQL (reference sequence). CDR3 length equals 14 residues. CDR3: CASSQRQTNSPLYF. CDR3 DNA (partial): TGTGCCAGCAGCCAAAGACAGACGAATTCGCCC.

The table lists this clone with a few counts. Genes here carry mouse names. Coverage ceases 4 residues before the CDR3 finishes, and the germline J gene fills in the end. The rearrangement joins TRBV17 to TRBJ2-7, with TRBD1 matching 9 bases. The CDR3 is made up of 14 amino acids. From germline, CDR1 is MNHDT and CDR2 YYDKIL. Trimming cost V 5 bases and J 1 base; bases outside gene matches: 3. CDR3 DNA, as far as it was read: TGTGCTAGCAGTCCCGGGACAGGGTCCTAT. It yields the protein CASSPGTGSY. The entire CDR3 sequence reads CASSPGTGSYEQYF.

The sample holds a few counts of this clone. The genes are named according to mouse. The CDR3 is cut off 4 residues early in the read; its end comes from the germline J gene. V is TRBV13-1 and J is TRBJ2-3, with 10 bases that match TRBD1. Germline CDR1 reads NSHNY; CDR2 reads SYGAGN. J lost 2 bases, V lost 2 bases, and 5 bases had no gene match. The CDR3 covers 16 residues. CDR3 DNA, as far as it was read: TGTGCCAGCAGTGAAGCGGGACAGGGGTTTGCAGAA. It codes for CASSEAGQGFAE. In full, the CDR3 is CASSEAGQGFAETLYF.

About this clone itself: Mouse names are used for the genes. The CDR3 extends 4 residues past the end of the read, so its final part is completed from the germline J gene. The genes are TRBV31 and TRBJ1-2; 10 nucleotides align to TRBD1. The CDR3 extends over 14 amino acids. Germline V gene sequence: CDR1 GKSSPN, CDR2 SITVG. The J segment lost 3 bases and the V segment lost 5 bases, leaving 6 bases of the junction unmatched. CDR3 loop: CAWAPGQGYSDYTF. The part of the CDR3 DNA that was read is TGTGCCTGGGCTCCGGGACAGGGGTACTCC.

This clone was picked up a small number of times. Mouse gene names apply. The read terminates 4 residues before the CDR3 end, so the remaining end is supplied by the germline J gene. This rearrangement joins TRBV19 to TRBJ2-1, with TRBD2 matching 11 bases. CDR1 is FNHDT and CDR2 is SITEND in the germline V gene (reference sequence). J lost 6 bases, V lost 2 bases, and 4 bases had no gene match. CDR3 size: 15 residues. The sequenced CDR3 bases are TGTGCCAGCAGTATCTCACTGGGGGGGCTTGCT. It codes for CASSISLGGLA. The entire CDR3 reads CASSISLGGLAEQFF.

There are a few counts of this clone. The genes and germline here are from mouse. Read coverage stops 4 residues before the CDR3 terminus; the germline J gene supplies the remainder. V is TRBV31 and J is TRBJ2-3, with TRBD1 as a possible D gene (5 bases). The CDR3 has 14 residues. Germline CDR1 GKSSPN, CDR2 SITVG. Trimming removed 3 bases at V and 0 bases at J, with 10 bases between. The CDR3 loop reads CAWRWTFSAETLYF. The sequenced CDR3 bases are TGTGCCTGGAGGTGGACATTTAGTGCAGAA.

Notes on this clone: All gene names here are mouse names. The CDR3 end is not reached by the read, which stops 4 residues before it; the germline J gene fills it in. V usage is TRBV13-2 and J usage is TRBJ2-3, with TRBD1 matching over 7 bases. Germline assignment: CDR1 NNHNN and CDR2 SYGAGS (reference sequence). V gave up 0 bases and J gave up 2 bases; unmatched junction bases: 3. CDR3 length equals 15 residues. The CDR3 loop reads CASGDAGTAAETLYF. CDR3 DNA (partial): TGTGCCAGCGGTGATGCCGGGACAGCTGCAGAA.

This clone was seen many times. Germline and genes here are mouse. The part of the CDR3 DNA that was read is TGTGCTAGCAGTAGGGGCAGGGAT. Encoded protein: CASSRGRD. In full, the CDR3 reads CASSRGRDEQYF. The chain recombines TRBV17 with TRBJ2-7, with D perhaps TRBD1 (5 bases). With the read ending 4 residues before the CDR3 end, the germline J gene is used to fill in that end. The CDR3 loop spans 12 amino acids. Germline loops: CDR1 MNHDT, CDR2 YYDKIL.

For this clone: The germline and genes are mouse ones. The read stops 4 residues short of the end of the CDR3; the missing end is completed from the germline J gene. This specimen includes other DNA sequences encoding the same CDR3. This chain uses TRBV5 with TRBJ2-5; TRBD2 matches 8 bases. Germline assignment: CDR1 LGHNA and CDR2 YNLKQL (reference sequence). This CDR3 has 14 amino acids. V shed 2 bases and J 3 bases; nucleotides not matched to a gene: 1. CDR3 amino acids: CASSQRLGQDTQYF. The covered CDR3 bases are TGTGCCAGCAGCCAACGACTGGGGCAAGAC.